The clone carrying this T cell receptor beta chain came up many times. What it binds is unknown. This sample is part of a study of neurological immune-mediated disorders. Overall study findings and caveats: TCR clonal expansion peaked in HTLV-1-associated myelopathy patients and was lowest in multiple sclerosis patients.

5'RACE with 10-nucleotide random UMIs generated the cDNA. A single run covered 15-18 subjects with over 170 million TCR-beta sequences. TCRdb called the 5' RACE reads again in MiXCR, with one record for every CDR3 protein. This table holds under 90,000 distinct CDR3 sequences, roughly 10% found once. Documented time point: longitudinal time-point 1 (baseline). Maryland, USA blood bank volunteers served as healthy controls. CDR3 size: 18 residues. V lost 4 bases, J lost 4 bases, and 17 bases stayed unmatched. The sequenced sample consisted of PBMCs. This sequence joins TRBV12-3 or TRBV12-4 and TRBJ2-3; TRBD2 agrees at 7 bases. The clonotype was recovered from a man aged 30 to 45 in good health. The CDR3 DNA is TGTGCCAGCAGTTCCCGGGACGGACGGGCGGGAGCGCCAGATACGCAGTATTTT. It is translated as CASSSRDGRAGAPDTQYF.